This T cell receptor (beta chain) appears in the sequencing data of a study of blood T cell repertoires in COVID-19. Overall study context: Specimens from acute and convalescent COVID-19 originated in the United States, Italy and Spain. T cells, B-cell-depleted T cells, or PBMCs provided the cDNA or gDNA that served as material.

CDR3 size: 13 residues. Germline trimming cut 6 bases from V and 4 bases from J; bases unmatched to any gene: 5. Original processing methods: Reference gene primer amplification yielded estimated nucleated cell counts. The protocol was immunoSEQ multiplex PCR, while the TCRdb copy is restricted to in-frame clones and leaves out a portion. V, J and clone size were drawn from that table, and D and trimming were deduced from the DNA. The sample includes around 110,000 clones, roughly 86% of them seen just once. The sample consisted of peripheral blood. The origin of this receptor is a man aged 40-50 years with acute or convalescent COVID-19. The J gene is TRBJ1-1, the V gene TRBV12-3 or TRBV12-4; 7 nucleotides align to TRBD1. The DNA for the CDR3 is TGTGCCAGCAGAGTCGACAGGGCCACTGAAGCTTTCTTT. This sequence encodes CASRVDRATEAFF.